This section outlines one T cell receptor (beta chain) sequence together with its context. This sample is part of a study of blood T cell repertoires in COVID-19. As for the study in general: The origin of the acute and convalescent COVID-19 samples was the United States, Italy and Spain. In each case, the material was cDNA or gDNA derived from T cells, B-cell-depleted T cells, or PBMCs.

CDR3 length: 12 amino acids. V was trimmed by 7 bases and J by 3 bases, leaving 9 bases between them. Per germline, CDR1 MNHEY and CDR2 SVGAGI. Methods used by the authors: Reference gene primer amplification yielded estimated nucleated cell counts. The table came from immunoSEQ multiplex PCR; TCRdb's copy has only in-frame clones and leaves some out. Clonal size and the V and J genes are those of that table, whereas D and trimming came from the DNA. The sample consists of about 250,000 clones, about 85% of them appearing once. The source of this sequence is a man between 18 and 35 years old with active or convalescent COVID-19. The chain employs TRBV6-5 and TRBJ1-2, with unresolved D. The sample taken for sequencing was peripheral blood. CDR3 bases: TGTGCCAGCATGACTACTGACTATGGCTACACCTTC. It is translated as CASMTTDYGYTF.